The 15 T cell receptor beta chains below come from one sample, sequenced in a study of T cells expressing NK-cell markers. From its re-call of the 5' RACE reads, TCRdb lists each CDR3 protein once, without DNA. The table counts 300,000 to 450,000 distinct CDR3 sequences; around 4.9% lies in the top ten. Sequences were obtained from blood T cells: a sorted CD56 or NKG2C T cell subset, CD4+ or CD8+ T cells, or bulk PBMC T cells (not recorded which). The receptors shown here come from a man aged 18-70 years in good health.

V gene TRBV28 combines with J gene TRBJ1-1; absent DNA, TCRdb's TRBD1 call cannot be checked. The CDR3 loop spans 15 amino acids. The germline gives CDR1 MDHEN, CDR2 SYDVKM. CDR3 sequence reads: CASRPGGQGPTEAFF.

The rearrangement links TRBV20-1 to TRBJ2-1; the TRBD2 assignment by TCRdb is unverifiable without DNA. CDR3 length: 15 residues. Germline loops: CDR1 DFQATT, CDR2 SNEGSKA (reference sequence). CDR3 in amino acids: CSASPGGRDYNEQFF.

The chain is built from TRBV7-9 and TRBJ2-1; the TCRdb call, TRBD1, lacks DNA for checking. This CDR3 comprises 17 residues. The germline V gene encodes CDR1 SEHNR and CDR2 FQNEAQ (reference sequence). CDR3 amino acids: CASSLYRTARLYNEQFF.

The rearrangement links TRBV7-2 to TRBJ2-5; the TRBD2 assignment by TCRdb is unverifiable without DNA. The CDR3 sequence is 13 residues long. The germline V gene encodes CDR1 SGHTA and CDR2 FQGNSA. The CDR3 sequence is CASRNGPAGTQYF.

This chain links TRBV27 with TRBJ1-6; the D call from TCRdb, TRBD1, cannot be confirmed without DNA. This CDR3 has 13 residues. The germline V gene has CDR1 MNHEY and CDR2 SMNVEV (reference sequence). CDR3 sequence: CASRDREYSPLHF.

The genes are TRBV20-1 and TRBJ2-7; TCRdb's D call, TRBD1, is unchecked because there is no DNA. This CDR3 is 12 amino acids long. The germline V gene has CDR1 DFQATT and CDR2 SNEGSKA (reference sequence). CDR3 sequence reads: CSAREDGGEQYF.

The CDR3 here is CASTRLISYEQYF. This chain uses TRBV28 with TRBJ2-7. The germline V gene encodes CDR1 MDHEN and CDR2 SYDVKM. The CDR3 is 13 amino acids.

The chain combines TRBV24-1 with TRBJ2-3; TCRdb's D gene call, TRBD2, goes unchecked for lack of DNA. CDR1 is KGHDR and CDR2 is SFDVKD in the germline V gene. This CDR3 is built from 19 residues. The CDR3 spells CATSDQIGPLGGGTDTQYF.

V gene TRBV14 combines with J gene TRBJ1-1; absent DNA, TCRdb's TRBD1 call cannot be checked. This CDR3 has 13 amino acids. Germline lookup yields CDR1 SGHDN and CDR2 FVKESK. The CDR3 loop reads CASSSQTLSEAFF.

This rearrangement joins TRBV9 to TRBJ2-3; TCRdb gives TRBD2 as the D gene, but with no DNA this cannot be confirmed. Germline loops: CDR1 SGDLS, CDR2 YYNGEE. The CDR3 is 18 amino acids. The CDR3 spells CASSATRGGGSLTDTQYF.

The genes are TRBV20-1 and TRBJ2-7; TCRdb gives TRBD2 as the D gene, but with no DNA this cannot be confirmed. The V gene's germline CDR1 is DFQATT and CDR2 SNEGSKA (reference sequence). The CDR3 sequence is 15 residues long. The CDR3 region is CSAESVAGSSYEQYF.

This chain's CDR3 is CASFGTGGAQNTGELFF. The gene calls are TRBV21-1 and TRBJ2-2; the D gene TCRdb calls, TRBD1, cannot be checked with no DNA. TRBV21-1 is designated a pseudogene. This CDR3 contains 17 residues.

The rearrangement uses TRBV29-1 and TRBJ2-7. Germline assignment: CDR1 SQVTM and CDR2 ANQGSEA. This CDR3 is 12 amino acids long. The CDR3 loop reads CSVEDTAYEQYF.

This sequence joins TRBV11-2 and TRBJ2-1; the D gene TCRdb calls, TRBD2, cannot be checked with no DNA. Germline V gives CDR1 SGHAT, CDR2 FQNNGV. The CDR3 is 18 amino acids. CDR3 residues: CASSSAYIAGGSYNEQFF.

The chain combines TRBV29-1 with TRBJ2-6; TCRdb's D call, TRBD1, is unchecked because there is no DNA. Germline CDR1 reads SQVTM; CDR2 reads ANQGSEA. This CDR3 has 14 residues. CDR3: CSVGTHSGANVLTF.